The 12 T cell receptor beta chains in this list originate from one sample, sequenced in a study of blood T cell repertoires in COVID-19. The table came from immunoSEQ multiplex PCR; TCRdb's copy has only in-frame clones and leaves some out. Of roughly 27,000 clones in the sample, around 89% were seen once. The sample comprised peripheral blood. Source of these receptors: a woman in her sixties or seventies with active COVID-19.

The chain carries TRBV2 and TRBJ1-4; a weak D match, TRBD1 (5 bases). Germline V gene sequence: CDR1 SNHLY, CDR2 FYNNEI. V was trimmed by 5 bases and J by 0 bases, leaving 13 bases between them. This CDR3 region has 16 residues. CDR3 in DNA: TGTGCCAGCAGTCTACGGGGGGTGGCAACTAATGAAAAACTGTTTTTT. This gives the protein CASSLRGVATNEKLFF. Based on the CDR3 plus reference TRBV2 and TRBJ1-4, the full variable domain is EPEVTQTPSHQVTQMGQEVILRCVPISNHLYFYWYRQILGQKVEFLVSFYNNEISEKSEIFDDQFSVERPDGSNFTLKIRSTKLEDSAMYFCASSLRGVATNEKLFFGSGTQLSVL.

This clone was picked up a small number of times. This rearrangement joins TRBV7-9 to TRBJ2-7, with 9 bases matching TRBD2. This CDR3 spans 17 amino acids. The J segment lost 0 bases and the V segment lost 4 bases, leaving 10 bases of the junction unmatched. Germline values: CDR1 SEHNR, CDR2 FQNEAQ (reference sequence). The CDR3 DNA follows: TGTGCCAGCAGCTCTACTAGCGGGTATTCCCGCTCCTACGAGCAGTACTTC. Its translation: CASSSTSGYSRSYEQYF.

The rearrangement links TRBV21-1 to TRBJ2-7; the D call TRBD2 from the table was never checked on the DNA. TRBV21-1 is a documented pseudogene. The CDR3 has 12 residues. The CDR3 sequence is CASSKLRWEQYF. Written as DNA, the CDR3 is TGTGCCAGCAGCAAACTCCGGTGGGAGCAGTACTTC.

The CDR3 is CASSQGLQGAYLETQYF. The DNA for the CDR3 is TGTGCCAGCAGCCAAGGTCTACAGGGGGCATATCTGGAGACCCAGTACTTC. This rearrangement joins TRBV3-1 (or the pseudogene TRBV3-2) to TRBJ2-5, with 9 bases lining up with TRBD1. V dropped 1 base and J dropped 5; count of bases not matched to a gene: 11. CDR1 LGHDT and CDR2 YNNKEL come from the germline V gene (reference sequence). The CDR3 has 17 residues.

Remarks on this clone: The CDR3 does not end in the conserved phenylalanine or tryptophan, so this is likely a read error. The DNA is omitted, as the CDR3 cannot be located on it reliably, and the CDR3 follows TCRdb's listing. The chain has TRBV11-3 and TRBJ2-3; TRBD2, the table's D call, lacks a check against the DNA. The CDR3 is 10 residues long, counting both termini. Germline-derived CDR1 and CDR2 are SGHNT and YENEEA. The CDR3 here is CASSANPGPL.

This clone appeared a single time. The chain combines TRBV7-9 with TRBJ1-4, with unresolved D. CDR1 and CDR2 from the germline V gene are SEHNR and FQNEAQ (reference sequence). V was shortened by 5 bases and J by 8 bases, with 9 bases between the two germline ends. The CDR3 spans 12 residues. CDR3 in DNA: TGTGCCAGCAGCGCCAGAGGGGAAAAACTGTTTTTT. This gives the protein CASSARGEKLFF.

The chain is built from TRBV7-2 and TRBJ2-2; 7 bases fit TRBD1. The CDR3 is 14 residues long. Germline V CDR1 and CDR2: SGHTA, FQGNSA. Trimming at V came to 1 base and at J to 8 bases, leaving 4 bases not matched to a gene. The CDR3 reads CASSLEGGPGELFF. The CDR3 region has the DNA TGTGCCAGCAGCTTAGAAGGGGGCCCTGGGGAGCTGTTTTTT.

For the CDR3, the DNA is TGTGCCAGCAGCCCCACGAGGACAGGGGGCTACGAGCAGTACTTC. Its translation: CASSPTRTGGYEQYF. The chain joins TRBV5-6 to TRBJ2-7; TRBD1 matches at 10 bases. Losses at the gene ends were 4 bases for V and 3 bases for J; bases not matched to a gene: 7. This CDR3 is built from 15 residues. CDR1 is SGHDT and CDR2 is YYEEEE in the germline V gene.

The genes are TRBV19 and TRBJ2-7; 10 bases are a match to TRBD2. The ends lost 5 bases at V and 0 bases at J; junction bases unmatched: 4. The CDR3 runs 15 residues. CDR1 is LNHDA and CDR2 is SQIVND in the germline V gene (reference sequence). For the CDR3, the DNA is TGTGCCAGTAGTTCCGGACTAGCGGTCTCCTACGAGCAGTACTTC. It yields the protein CASSSGLAVSYEQYF.

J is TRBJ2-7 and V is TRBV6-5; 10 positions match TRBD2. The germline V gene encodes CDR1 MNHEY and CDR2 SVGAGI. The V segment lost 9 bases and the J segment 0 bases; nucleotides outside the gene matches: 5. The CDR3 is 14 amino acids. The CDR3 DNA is TGTGCCAGAACTAGCGGGACGAGCTCCTACGAGCAGTACTTC. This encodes CARTSGTSSYEQYF.

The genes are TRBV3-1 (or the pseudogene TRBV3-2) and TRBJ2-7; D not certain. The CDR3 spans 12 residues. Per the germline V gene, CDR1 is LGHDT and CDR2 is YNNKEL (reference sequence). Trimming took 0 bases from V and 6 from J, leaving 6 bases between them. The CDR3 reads CASSQDDTEQYF. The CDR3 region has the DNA TGTGCCAGCAGCCAAGATGACACCGAGCAGTACTTC.

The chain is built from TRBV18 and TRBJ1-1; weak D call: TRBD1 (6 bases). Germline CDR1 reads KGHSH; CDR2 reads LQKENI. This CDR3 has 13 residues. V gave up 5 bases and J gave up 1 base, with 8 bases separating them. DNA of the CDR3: TGTGCCAGCTCAACGGACAGGAACACTGAAGCTTTCTTT. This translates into CASSTDRNTEAFF.